This T cell receptor (beta chain) comes out of a study of T cell responses to AZD1222 COVID-19 vaccine. General study points: The span of vaccine-associated CD4 TCRs extended across spike, with dominance at 160-218 and 743-854. Donors were largely white British and mainly female; clonal diversity was possibly underestimated.

Method: immunoSEQ multiplex PCR; TCRdb's copy keeps in-frame clones and lacks some. In the table there are 100,000 to 150,000 clones, 75% to 95% of which are singletons. Points on this clone: Its specificity is not known.

Germline values: CDR1 SGHVS, CDR2 FQNEAQ. This CDR3 is built from 16 residues. V was pared by 5 bases and J by 6 bases, with 12 bases of the junction left unmatched. The chain is built from TRBV7-8 and TRBJ2-2; TRBD2 matches 7 bases. The sample here was peripheral blood, taken 28 days after the second AZD1222 dose. This sequence was found in an adult who received the AZD1222 COVID-19 vaccine. CDR3 sequence reads: CASSQVTSMIPGELFF. The CDR3 DNA reads TGTGCCAGCAGCCAGGTGACTAGCATGATTCCCGGGGAGCTGTTTTTT.